A selection of T cell receptor beta chains follows, all from one sample in a study of blood T cell repertoires in COVID-19. The repertoire was sequenced with immunoSEQ multiplex PCR; TCRdb's copy has only in-frame clones and lacks some. Counted here are around 220,000 clones, roughly 90% occurring once; the ten biggest clones make up 1.9%. The specimen was peripheral blood. These receptors all come from a man between 35 and 55 years old with active or convalescent COVID-19. Both conserved end residues are part of each CDR3. D genes are given only for firm matches. The size of a clone is reported for some rows only, either as once, few or many, or as a class for expanded clones.

J: TRBJ1-6
D: -
size: -
V: TRBV5-5
CDR3: CASSLEGNSPLHF
DNA: TGTGCCAGCAGCTTGGAGGGGAATTCACCCCTCCACTTT

J: TRBJ2-7
D: TRBD1
size: -
V: TRBV4-1
CDR3: CASSQVQGNSYEQYF
DNA: TGCGCCAGCAGCCAAGTACAGGGGAACTCCTACGAGCAGTACTTC

J: TRBJ1-2
D: TRBD1
size: few
V: TRBV11-2
CDR3: CASSLPTGVYDGYTF
DNA: TGTGCCAGCAGCTTACCGACAGGGGTCTATGATGGCTACACCTTC

J: TRBJ2-7
D: -
size: -
V: TRBV19
CDR3: CASRLRGSNEQYF
DNA: TGTGCCAGTCGGCTGAGAGGCAGCAACGAGCAGTACTTC

J: TRBJ1-4
D: TRBD1
size: -
V: TRBV5-4
CDR3: CASSPQGGNEKLFF
DNA: TGTGCCAGCAGCCCACAGGGGGGTAATGAAAAACTGTTTTTT

J: TRBJ2-7
D: TRBD2
size: -
V: TRBV25-1
CDR3: CASSGSGLARYEQYF
DNA: TGTGCCAGCAGTGGCTCCGGACTAGCCCGATACGAGCAGTACTTC

J: TRBJ1-4
D: -
size: -
V: TRBV11-2
CDR3: CASSRHLILVGDEKLFF
DNA: TGTGCCAGCAGCCGTCACCTTATCCTTGTAGGGGATGAAAAACTGTTTTTT

J: TRBJ2-7
D: -
size: -
V: TRBV28
CDR3: CASVSQIPYEQYF
DNA: TGTGCCAGCGTATCACAGATACCCTACGAGCAGTACTTC

J: TRBJ1-3
D: TRBD1
size: -
V: TRBV6-5
CDR3: CASRTGTAGNTIYF
DNA: TGTGCCAGCAGGACCGGGACAGCTGGAAACACCATATATTTT

J: TRBJ2-3
D: TRBD2
size: -
V: TRBV5-1
CDR3: CASRPGRSGGTDTQYF
DNA: TGCGCCAGTAGGCCCGGGAGGTCCGGAGGGACAGATACGCAGTATTTT

J: TRBJ1-1
D: -
size: once
V: TRBV28
CDR3: CASSLGHKTEAFF
DNA: TGTGCCAGCAGTTTGGGCCACAAGACTGAAGCTTTCTTT

J: TRBJ2-1
D: -
size: once
V: TRBV7-9
CDR3: CASSLDAGEQFF
DNA: TGTGCCAGCAGCTTAGACGCGGGAGAGCAGTTCTTC

J: TRBJ1-2
D: TRBD1
size: -
V: TRBV24-1
CDR3: CATSDPGQGFIYGYTF
DNA: TGTGCCACCAGTGACCCGGGACAGGGGTTTATCTATGGCTACACCTTC

J: TRBJ2-1
D: TRBD2
size: -
V: TRBV2
CDR3: CASSGTSGTDEQFF
DNA: TGTGCCAGCAGTGGGACTAGCGGTACAGATGAGCAGTTCTTC

J: TRBJ2-7
D: TRBD2
size: -
V: TRBV27
CDR3: CASRDGTRGRAIYEQYF
DNA: TGTGCCAGCAGGGACGGTACTCGGGGGAGGGCCATTTACGAGCAGTACTTC